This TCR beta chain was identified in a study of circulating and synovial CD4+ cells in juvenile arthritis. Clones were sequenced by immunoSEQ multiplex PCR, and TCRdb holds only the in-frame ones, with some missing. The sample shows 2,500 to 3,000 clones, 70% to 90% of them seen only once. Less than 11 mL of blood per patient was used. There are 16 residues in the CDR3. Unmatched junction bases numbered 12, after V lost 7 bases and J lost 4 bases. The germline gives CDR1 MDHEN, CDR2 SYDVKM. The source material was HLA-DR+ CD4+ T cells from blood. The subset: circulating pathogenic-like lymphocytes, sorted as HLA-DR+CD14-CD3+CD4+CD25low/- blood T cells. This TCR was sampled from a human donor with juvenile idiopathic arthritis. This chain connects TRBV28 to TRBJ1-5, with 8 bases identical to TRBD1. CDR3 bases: TGTGCCAGCATTAGAGAAGGCAGGGGGCGGAATCAGCCCCAGCATTTT. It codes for CASIREGRGRNQPQHF.